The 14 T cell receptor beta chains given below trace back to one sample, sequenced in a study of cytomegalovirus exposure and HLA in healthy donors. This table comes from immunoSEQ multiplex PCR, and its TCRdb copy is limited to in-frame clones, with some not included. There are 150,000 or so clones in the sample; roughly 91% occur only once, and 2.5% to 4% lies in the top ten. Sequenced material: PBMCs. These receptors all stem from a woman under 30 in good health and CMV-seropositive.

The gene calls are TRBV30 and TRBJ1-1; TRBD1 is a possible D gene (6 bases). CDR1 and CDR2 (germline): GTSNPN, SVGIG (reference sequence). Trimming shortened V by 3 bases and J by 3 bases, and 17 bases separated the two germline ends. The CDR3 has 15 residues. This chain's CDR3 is CAWSEGDIRYTEAFF. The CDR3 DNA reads TGTGCCTGGAGCGAAGGGGACATCCGCTACACTGAAGCTTTCTTT.

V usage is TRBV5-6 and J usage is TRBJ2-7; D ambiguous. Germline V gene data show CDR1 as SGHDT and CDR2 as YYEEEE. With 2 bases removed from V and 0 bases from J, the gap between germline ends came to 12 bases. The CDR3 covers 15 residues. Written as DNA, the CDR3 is TGTGCCAGCAGCTTCGCTCTTAGGAGCTCCTACGAGCAGTACTTC. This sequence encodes CASSFALRSSYEQYF.

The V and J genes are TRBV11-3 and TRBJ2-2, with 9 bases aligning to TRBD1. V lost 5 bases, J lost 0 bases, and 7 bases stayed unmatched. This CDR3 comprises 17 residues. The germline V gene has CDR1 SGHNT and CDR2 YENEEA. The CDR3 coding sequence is TGTGCCAGCAGCGTACCGGGACAGGGACCGAACACCGGGGAGCTGTTTTTT. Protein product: CASSVPGQGPNTGELFF.

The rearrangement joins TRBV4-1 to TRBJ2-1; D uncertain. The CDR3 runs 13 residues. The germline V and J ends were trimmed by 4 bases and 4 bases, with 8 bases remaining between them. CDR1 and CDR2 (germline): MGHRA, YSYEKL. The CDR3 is CASSPLVYNEQFF. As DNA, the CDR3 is TGCGCCAGCAGCCCCCTAGTTTACAATGAGCAGTTCTTC.

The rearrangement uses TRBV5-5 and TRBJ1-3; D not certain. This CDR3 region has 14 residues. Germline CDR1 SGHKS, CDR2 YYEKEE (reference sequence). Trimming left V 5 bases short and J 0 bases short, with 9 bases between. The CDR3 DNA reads TGTGCCAGCAGGAAACATGGCTCTGGAAACACCATATATTTT. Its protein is CASRKHGSGNTIYF.

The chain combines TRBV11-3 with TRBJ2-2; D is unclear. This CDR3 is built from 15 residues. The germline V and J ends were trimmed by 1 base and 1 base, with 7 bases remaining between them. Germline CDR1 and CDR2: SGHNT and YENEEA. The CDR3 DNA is TGTGCCAGCAGCTTAGCCTTATTGAACACCGGGGAGCTGTTTTTT. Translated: CASSLALLNTGELFF. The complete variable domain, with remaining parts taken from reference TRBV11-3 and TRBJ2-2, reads EAGVVQSPRYKIIEKKQPVAFWCNPISGHNTLYWYLQNLGQGPELLIRYENEEAVDDSQLPKDRFSAERLKGVDSTLKIQPAELGDSAVYLCASSLALLNTGELFFGEGSRLTVL.

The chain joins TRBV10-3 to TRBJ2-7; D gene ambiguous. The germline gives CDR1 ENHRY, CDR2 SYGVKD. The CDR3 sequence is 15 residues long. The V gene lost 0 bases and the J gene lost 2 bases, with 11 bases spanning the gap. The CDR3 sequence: CAISESGSHTYEQYF. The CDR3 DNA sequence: TGTGCCATCAGTGAGTCGGGTAGCCATACCTACGAGCAGTACTTC.

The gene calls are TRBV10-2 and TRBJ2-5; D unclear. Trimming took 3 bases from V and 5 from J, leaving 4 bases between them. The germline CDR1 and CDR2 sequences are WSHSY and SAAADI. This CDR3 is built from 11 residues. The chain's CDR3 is CASSEAETQYF. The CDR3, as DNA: TGCGCCAGCAGTGAAGCGGAGACCCAGTACTTC.

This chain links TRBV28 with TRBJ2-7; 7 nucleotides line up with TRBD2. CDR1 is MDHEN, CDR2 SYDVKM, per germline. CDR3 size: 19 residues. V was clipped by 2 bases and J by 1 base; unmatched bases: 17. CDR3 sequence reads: CASSLVGGRAWGGSYEQYF. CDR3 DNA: TGTGCCAGCAGTTTAGTTGGCGGCAGGGCATGGGGGGGATCCTACGAGCAGTACTTC.

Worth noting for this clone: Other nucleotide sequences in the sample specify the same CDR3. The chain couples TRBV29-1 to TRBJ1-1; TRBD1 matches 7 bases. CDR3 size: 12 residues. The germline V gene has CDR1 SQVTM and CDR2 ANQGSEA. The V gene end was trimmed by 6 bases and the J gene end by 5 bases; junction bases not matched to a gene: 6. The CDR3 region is CSVQQGSTEAFF. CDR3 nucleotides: TGCAGCGTCCAACAGGGGAGTACTGAAGCTTTCTTT. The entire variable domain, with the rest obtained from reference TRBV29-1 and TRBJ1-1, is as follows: SAVISQKPSRDICQRGTSLTIQCQVDSQVTMMFWYRQQPGQSLTLIATANQGSEATYESGFVIDKFPISRPNLTFSTLTVSNMSPEDSSIYLCSVQQGSTEAFFGQGTRLTVV.

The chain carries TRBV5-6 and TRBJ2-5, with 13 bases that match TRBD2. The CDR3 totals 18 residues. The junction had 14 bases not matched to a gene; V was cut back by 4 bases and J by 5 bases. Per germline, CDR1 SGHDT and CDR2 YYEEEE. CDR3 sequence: CASSRSTSGRASRETQYF. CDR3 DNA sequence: TGTGCCAGCAGCCGGAGTACTAGCGGGAGGGCCAGTAGGGAGACCCAGTACTTC.

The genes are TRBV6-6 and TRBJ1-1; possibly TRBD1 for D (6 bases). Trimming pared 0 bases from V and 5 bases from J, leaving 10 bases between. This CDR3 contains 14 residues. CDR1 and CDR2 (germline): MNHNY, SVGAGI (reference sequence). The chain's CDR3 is CASSYSAGETEAFF. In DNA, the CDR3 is TGTGCCAGCAGTTACTCTGCAGGGGAGACTGAAGCTTTCTTT.

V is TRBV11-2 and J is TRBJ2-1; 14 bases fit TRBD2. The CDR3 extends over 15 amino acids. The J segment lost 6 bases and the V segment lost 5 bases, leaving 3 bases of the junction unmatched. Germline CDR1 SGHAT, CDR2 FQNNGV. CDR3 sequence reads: CASSPGLAGGNEQFF. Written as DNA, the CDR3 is TGTGCCAGCAGCCCAGGACTAGCGGGAGGCAATGAGCAGTTCTTC.

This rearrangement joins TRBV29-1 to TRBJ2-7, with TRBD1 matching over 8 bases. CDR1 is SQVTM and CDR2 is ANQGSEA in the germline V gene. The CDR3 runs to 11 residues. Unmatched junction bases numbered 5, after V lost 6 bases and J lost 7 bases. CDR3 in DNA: TGCAGCGTGGACGGACAGGGTGAGCAGTACTTC. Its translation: CSVDGQGEQYF.